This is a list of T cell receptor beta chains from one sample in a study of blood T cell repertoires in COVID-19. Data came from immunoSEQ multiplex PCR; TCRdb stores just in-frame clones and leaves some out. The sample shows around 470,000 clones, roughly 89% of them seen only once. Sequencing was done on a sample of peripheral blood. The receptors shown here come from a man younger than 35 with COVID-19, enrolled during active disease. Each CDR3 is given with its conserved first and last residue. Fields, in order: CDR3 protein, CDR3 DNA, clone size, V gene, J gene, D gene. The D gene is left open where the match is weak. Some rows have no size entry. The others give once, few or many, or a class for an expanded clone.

cdr3_aa: CASSFETGQGQPQHF
cdr3_nt: TGCGCCAGCAGCTTCGAGACCGGACAGGGTCAGCCCCAGCATTTT
clone_size: -
v_call: TRBV5-1
j_call: TRBJ1-5
d_call: TRBD1

cdr3_aa: CASSRQGEGNQPQHF
cdr3_nt: TGTGCCAGCTCACGACAGGGTGAGGGGAATCAGCCCCAGCATTTT
clone_size: -
v_call: TRBV18
j_call: TRBJ1-5
d_call: TRBD1

cdr3_aa: CASSIGLYNEQFF
cdr3_nt: TGTGCCAGTAGTATAGGACTTTACAATGAGCAGTTCTTC
clone_size: few
v_call: TRBV19
j_call: TRBJ2-1
d_call: -

cdr3_aa: CASSLQGRYNEQFF
cdr3_nt: TGTGCCAGCAGCCTACAGGGGAGGTACAATGAGCAGTTCTTC
clone_size: few
v_call: TRBV13
j_call: TRBJ2-1
d_call: -

cdr3_aa: CASSIGTVGNQPQHF
cdr3_nt: TGTGCCAGTAGTATAGGGACAGTCGGCAATCAGCCCCAGCATTTT
clone_size: -
v_call: TRBV19
j_call: TRBJ1-5
d_call: -

cdr3_aa: CASSLLTSGNEQYF
cdr3_nt: TGTGCCAGCAGTTTACTGACTAGCGGGAACGAGCAGTACTTC
clone_size: -
v_call: TRBV27
j_call: TRBJ2-7
d_call: TRBD2

cdr3_aa: CASSSYGQGANQPQHF
cdr3_nt: TGTGCCAGCAGTTCCTACGGACAGGGGGCCAATCAGCCCCAGCATTTT
clone_size: once
v_call: TRBV28
j_call: TRBJ1-5
d_call: TRBD1

cdr3_aa: CASLQGGGYTF
cdr3_nt: TGTGCCAGCTTGCAGGGGGGTGGCTACACCTTC
clone_size: -
v_call: TRBV2
j_call: TRBJ1-2
d_call: TRBD1

cdr3_aa: CATSVAAKETQYF
cdr3_nt: TGTGCCACCAGTGTCGCGGCCAAAGAGACCCAGTACTTC
clone_size: -
v_call: TRBV24-1
j_call: TRBJ2-5
d_call: -

cdr3_aa: CASSSRRDRGYEQYF
cdr3_nt: TGTGCCAGCAGCTCACGCCGGGACAGGGGTTACGAGCAGTACTTC
clone_size: -
v_call: TRBV11-2
j_call: TRBJ2-7
d_call: TRBD1

cdr3_aa: CASSYNRDRAGAGELFF
cdr3_nt: TGTGCCAGCAGCTACAACCGGGACAGGGCTGGCGCCGGGGAGCTGTTTTTT
clone_size: -
v_call: TRBV11-3
j_call: TRBJ2-2
d_call: TRBD1

cdr3_aa: CATTWTGSYEQYF
cdr3_nt: TGTGCCACCACTTGGACAGGGTCCTACGAGCAGTACTTC
clone_size: -
v_call: TRBV5-4
j_call: TRBJ2-7
d_call: TRBD1

cdr3_aa: CASSLEGQGWYNEQFF
cdr3_nt: TGTGCCAGCAGCTTAGAAGGGCAGGGGTGGTACAATGAGCAGTTCTTC
clone_size: -
v_call: TRBV7-9
j_call: TRBJ2-1
d_call: -

cdr3_aa: CASSFSGERRAYEQYF
cdr3_nt: TGTGCCAGCAGCTTTTCCGGCGAGCGGAGGGCCTACGAGCAGTACTTC
clone_size: -
v_call: TRBV5-5
j_call: TRBJ2-7
d_call: -

cdr3_aa: CASSSTGTTEAFF
cdr3_nt: TGCGCCAGCAGCAGTACAGGGACCACTGAAGCTTTCTTT
clone_size: -
v_call: TRBV5-1
j_call: TRBJ1-1
d_call: -

cdr3_aa: CASSQEQDADTQYF
cdr3_nt: TGCGCCAGCAGCCAAGAACAGGACGCAGATACGCAGTATTTT
clone_size: -
v_call: TRBV4-1
j_call: TRBJ2-3
d_call: -

cdr3_aa: CASSLEAIQGAFF
cdr3_nt: TGTGCCAGCAGCCTAGAGGCTATACAGGGGGCTTTCTTT
clone_size: -
v_call: TRBV7-9
j_call: TRBJ1-1
d_call: TRBD1

cdr3_aa: CASSPNGQGNSPLHF
cdr3_nt: TGTGCCAGCTCACCAAATGGACAGGGGAATTCACCCCTCCACTTT
clone_size: -
v_call: TRBV18
j_call: TRBJ1-6
d_call: TRBD1

cdr3_aa: CASSAGLVGYEQYF
cdr3_nt: TGTGCCAGCAGCGCGGGACTAGTTGGGTACGAGCAGTACTTC
clone_size: -
v_call: TRBV9
j_call: TRBJ2-7
d_call: TRBD2

cdr3_aa: CASSPGGAQGLNTEAFF
cdr3_nt: TGTGCCAGCAGCCCGGGAGGGGCACAGGGATTGAACACTGAAGCTTTCTTT
clone_size: -
v_call: TRBV11-2
j_call: TRBJ1-1
d_call: -

cdr3_aa: CAWGLSYEQYF
cdr3_nt: TGTGCCTGGGGACTGTCCTACGAGCAGTACTTC
clone_size: once
v_call: TRBV30
j_call: TRBJ2-7
d_call: -

cdr3_aa: CASSTTGGSLILAFF
cdr3_nt: TGTGCCAGCAGTACTACAGGGGGCAGTTTAATATTGGCTTTCTTT
clone_size: -
v_call: TRBV6-5
j_call: TRBJ1-1
d_call: TRBD1

cdr3_aa: CASRSLRGDYGYTF
cdr3_nt: TGTGCCAGCAGGTCCCTCAGGGGGGACTATGGCTACACCTTC
clone_size: once
v_call: TRBV6-7
j_call: TRBJ1-2
d_call: TRBD1

cdr3_aa: CASGTDQQTQYF
cdr3_nt: TGTGCCAGCGGGACAGACCAGCAGACCCAGTACTTC
clone_size: -
v_call: TRBV2
j_call: TRBJ2-5
d_call: TRBD1

cdr3_aa: CASSYPGAGGFAGANVLTF
cdr3_nt: TGTGCCAGCAGCTACCCTGGGGCAGGGGGCTTTGCTGGGGCCAACGTCCTGACTTTC
clone_size: -
v_call: TRBV7-8
j_call: TRBJ2-6
d_call: TRBD1

cdr3_aa: CASRVDRGYEQYF
cdr3_nt: TGTGCCAGCAGAGTCGATCGGGGATACGAGCAGTACTTC
clone_size: -
v_call: TRBV6-6
j_call: TRBJ2-7
d_call: -

cdr3_aa: CASSMSARRGQPQHF
cdr3_nt: TGTGCCAGTAGTATGTCGGCCAGGAGAGGGCAGCCCCAGCATTTT
clone_size: -
v_call: TRBV19
j_call: TRBJ1-5
d_call: -

cdr3_aa: CASSEYFQGGTEAFF
cdr3_nt: TGTGCCAGCAGTGAATATTTTCAGGGAGGCACTGAAGCTTTCTTT
clone_size: -
v_call: TRBV25-1
j_call: TRBJ1-1
d_call: -

cdr3_aa: CASSQFIDRGDQPQHF
cdr3_nt: TGCGCCAGCAGCCAATTTATAGACAGGGGGGATCAGCCCCAGCATTTT
clone_size: few
v_call: TRBV4-1
j_call: TRBJ1-5
d_call: TRBD1

cdr3_aa: CASSRGQGGDIQYF
cdr3_nt: TGTGCCAGCAGCAGAGGACAGGGTGGTGACATTCAGTACTTC
clone_size: -
v_call: TRBV11-3
j_call: TRBJ2-4
d_call: TRBD1

cdr3_aa: CAISGGLAGLNNEQFF
cdr3_nt: TGTGCCATCAGTGGGGGACTAGCGGGACTAAACAATGAGCAGTTCTTC
clone_size: once
v_call: TRBV10-3
j_call: TRBJ2-1
d_call: TRBD2

cdr3_aa: CASSLRGAGKYEQYF
cdr3_nt: TGCGCCAGCAGCCTAAGAGGGGCGGGAAAATACGAGCAGTACTTC
clone_size: once
v_call: TRBV4-1
j_call: TRBJ2-7
d_call: -

cdr3_aa: CASSPGGTIYF
cdr3_nt: TGTGCCAGCAGTCCAGGGGGTACCATATATTTT
clone_size: -
v_call: TRBV6-2/TRBV6-3
j_call: TRBJ1-3
d_call: TRBD1

cdr3_aa: CASSYSGLHTGELFF
cdr3_nt: TGTGCCAGCAGTTACTCGGGACTCCACACCGGGGAGCTGTTTTTT
clone_size: -
v_call: TRBV6-5
j_call: TRBJ2-2
d_call: -

cdr3_aa: CASSLGGGAYNEQFF
cdr3_nt: TGTGCCAGCAGCTTAGGCGGCGGGGCCTACAATGAGCAGTTCTTC
clone_size: -
v_call: TRBV7-8
j_call: TRBJ2-1
d_call: -

cdr3_aa: CASSPTILAGVSNEQFF
cdr3_nt: TGTGCCAGCAGCCCGACAATTCTAGCGGGAGTAAGCAATGAGCAGTTCTTC
clone_size: -
v_call: TRBV7-9
j_call: TRBJ2-1
d_call: TRBD2

cdr3_aa: CASSLTNTGELFF
cdr3_nt: TGTGCCAGCAGCTTAACTAACACCGGGGAGCTGTTTTTT
clone_size: -
v_call: TRBV11-1
j_call: TRBJ2-2
d_call: -

cdr3_aa: CASSQGQGYGYTF
cdr3_nt: TGTGCCAGCAGCCAAGGACAGGGCTATGGCTACACCTTC
clone_size: -
v_call: TRBV7-9
j_call: TRBJ1-2
d_call: TRBD1